Below, 8 T cell receptor beta chains from the same sample are listed, as sequenced in a study of CD8 T cells in ankylosing spondylitis. TCRdb re-derived calls from the 5' RACE reads in MiXCR, one entry per CDR3 protein. This table holds under 150,000 distinct CDR3 sequences, around 10% found once. Sequenced input: blood, either unsorted or a sorted T cell fraction (not recorded which). The receptors here all came from a female donor with ankylosing spondylitis or in good health (not recorded which).

This clonotype has a count of ten or more. This rearrangement joins TRBV4-2 to TRBJ2-1; no clear D gene. Germline assignment: CDR1 LGHNA and CDR2 YNFKEQ. V lost 0 bases and J lost 6, with 6 bases in between. The CDR3 spans 13 residues. In DNA, the CDR3 is TGTGCCAGCAGCCAAGAATCAGGCAATGAGCAGTTCTTC. This gives the protein CASSQESGNEQFF.

This clonotype was recorded many times. The gene calls are TRBV7-8 and TRBJ2-1; 9 nucleotides agree with TRBD2. The CDR3 consists of 14 residues. With V trimmed by 8 bases and J by 4 bases, 6 bases remained unmatched. Looked up from germline, CDR1 is SGHVS and CDR2 is FQNEAQ. CDR3 sequence: CASVAGVPYNEQFF. CDR3 in DNA: TGTGCCAGCGTAGCGGGAGTCCCTTACAATGAGCAGTTCTTC.

This clonotype was observed at least ten times. The chain links TRBV12-3 or TRBV12-4 to TRBJ2-2; 7 nucleotides line up with TRBD1. The CDR3 sequence is 14 residues long. With V trimmed by 5 bases and J by 4 bases, 4 bases remained unmatched. DNA of the CDR3: TGTGCCAGCAGTAGACAGGGAAGCACCGGGGAGCTGTTTTTT. Amino acid sequence: CASSRQGSTGELFF.

In this sample, this clonotype turned up many times. J is TRBJ2-7 and V is TRBV3-1; 7 nucleotides align to TRBD1. Germline-derived CDR1 and CDR2 are LGHDT and YNNKEL (reference sequence). The CDR3 is 15 residues long. V lost 4 bases to trimming and J lost 5 bases; unmatched junction nucleotides: 11. The CDR3 loop is CASSLRRDSVHEQYF. The CDR3 DNA sequence: TGTGCCAGCAGCCTGCGTAGGGACAGTGTCCACGAGCAGTACTTC.

There are many counts of this clonotype. CDR3 DNA sequence: TGTGCCAGCAGTCTGGGGGGTTACTCTGGAAACACCATATATTTT. Protein product: CASSLGGYSGNTIYF. The chain combines TRBV12-3 or TRBV12-4 with TRBJ1-3; possibly TRBD1 for D (5 bases). V lost 5 bases to trimming and J lost 0 bases, with 11 bases between them. The CDR3 runs to 15 residues.

This clonotype was seen ten or more times. The chain links TRBV5-1 to TRBJ1-5, with D maybe TRBD1 (6 bases). Germline loops: CDR1 SGHRS, CDR2 YFSETQ. Trimming stripped 4 bases from V and 7 bases from J, with 15 bases between. The CDR3 consists of 14 residues. Here the CDR3 DNA reads TGCGCCAGCAGCACAGGGCCAGCAGAGCAGCCCCAGCATTTT. This gives the protein CASSTGPAEQPQHF.

This clonotype showed up many times. The V gene is TRBV7-2, the J gene TRBJ1-1; D possibly corresponds to TRBD1 (5 bases). CDR1 is SGHTA and CDR2 is FQGNSA in the germline V gene. V lost 1 base and J 11 bases, leaving 8 bases between the germline ends. The CDR3 runs 11 residues. The CDR3 loop is CASSLESGAFF. CDR3 sequence (DNA): TGTGCCAGCAGCTTAGAGTCAGGGGCTTTCTTT.

Turning to this clonotype: A much larger clonotype is one base distant, so this may be a read error. This chain links TRBV20-1 with TRBJ2-3; 8 bases line up with TRBD2. Germline V gene sequence: CDR1 DFQATT, CDR2 SNEGSKA (reference sequence). V trimming: 6 bases; J trimming: 11 bases; junction bases outside the gene matches: 7. The CDR3 spans 11 residues. CDR3 amino acids: CSAGLGLEQYF. For the CDR3, the DNA is TGCAGTGCGGGACTAGGTTTGGAGCAGTATTTT.